Shown below are 31 T cell receptor beta chains from a single sample sequenced in a study of T cells in Graves' hyperthyroidism and ophthalmopathy. What was amplified from RNA transcripts were TCR beta CDR3 regions. A set of HTBI primers served as the primers for a first-round RT-PCR of the TCR CDR3. One entry per CDR3 protein, called by TCRdb with MiXCR from the multiplex PCR reads. The data show some 550,000 distinct CDR3 sequences, with around 20% seen just once and around a quarter held by the top ten. The sequencing input was blood. The receptors were gathered from a man younger than 35 with Graves' hyperthyroidism.

This clonotype was detected many times. The V and J genes are TRBV12-3 or TRBV12-4 and TRBJ2-7; 8 bases are a match to TRBD2. The ends lost 7 bases at V and 6 bases at J; junction bases unmatched: 8. CDR3 length: 13 residues. The CDR3 sequence is CASTEAGEGEQYF. CDR3 DNA: TGTGCCAGCACCGAAGCGGGAGAGGGCGAGCAGTACTTC.

This clonotype has just a few counts. The chain combines TRBV12-1 with TRBJ1-2; no DNA check was done on the table's D call, TRBD1. TRBV12-1 represents a pseudogene. This CDR3 region has 21 residues. CDR3 nucleotide sequence: TGTGCCAGCAGCTCAACCCCACTGTATGGGACAGGGAACTATCCGGACTATGGCTACACCTTC. Amino acids: CASSSTPLYGTGNYPDYGYTF.

This clonotype was observed at least ten times. The rearrangement links TRBV27 to TRBJ1-2; D unresolved. Germline lookup yields CDR1 MNHEY and CDR2 SMNVEV (reference sequence). Trimming shortened V by 7 bases and J by 8 bases, and 20 bases separated the two germline ends. CDR3 length equals 14 residues. This CDR3 is CASTAGPGVQGYTF. In DNA form, the CDR3 reads TGTGCCAGCACCGCCGGGCCCGGGGTACAGGGCTACACCTTC.

In the case of this clonotype: One junction end does not reproduce the germline sequence, and a read error may be involved. The chain combines TRBV13 with TRBJ1-1, with D tentatively TRBD1 (6 bases). The length of the CDR3 is 16 residues. CDR1 and CDR2 from the germline V gene are PRHDT and FYEKMQ (reference sequence). The CDR3 region is CASSLRGGRMDTEASF. The CDR3 DNA follows: TGTGCCAGCAGCTTAAGAGGGGGTAGAATGGACACTGAAGCTTCCTTT.

The V gene is TRBV15, the J gene TRBJ2-7; D perhaps matches TRBD1 (6 bases). CDR1 and CDR2 (germline): LNHNV, YYDKDF (reference sequence). The CDR3 is 15 residues long. The ends were cut back, 0 bases at V and 8 bases at J, with 17 bases in the middle. The CDR3 DNA reads as TGTGCCACCAGCAGAGAAGGGGGTCTCGTTAACCAGCAGTACTTC. The encoded protein is CATSREGGLVNQQYF.

This clonotype has a handful of counts. The rearrangement links TRBV28 to TRBJ1-4, with D possibly TRBD1 on 6 matching bases. The CDR3 loop spans 13 amino acids. Per germline, CDR1 MDHEN and CDR2 SYDVKM. Trimming pared 5 bases from V and 7 bases from J, leaving 11 bases between. The chain's CDR3 is CASSTQGVEKLFF. The CDR3 DNA follows: TGTGCCAGCAGTACACAGGGTGTTGAAAAACTGTTTTTT.

This clonotype was seen many times. The rearrangement links TRBV6-1 to TRBJ1-3; D is perhaps TRBD1 (5 bases). This CDR3 comprises 15 residues. Deletions cut 2 bases from V and 9 bases from J, with 17 bases between. Germline loops: CDR1 MNHNS, CDR2 SASEGT. CDR3: CASSEQTTAGGTIYF. In nucleotides, the CDR3 is TGTGCCAGCAGTGAACAGACAACGGCTGGGGGCACCATATATTTT.

The table lists this clonotype with many counts. The chain carries TRBV6-5 and TRBJ2-7; a weak D match, TRBD2 (5 bases). This CDR3 has 16 residues. Between the trimmed V and J ends, which lost 2 bases and 0 bases, there was a span of 14 bases. The V gene's germline CDR1 is MNHEY and CDR2 SVGAGI. The CDR3 here is CASSYSKEVYSYEQYF. CDR3 sequence (DNA): TGTGCCAGCAGTTACAGCAAGGAGGTTTACTCCTACGAGCAGTACTTC.

The gene calls are TRBV7-8 and TRBJ1-6; D ambiguous. Germline V gene lookup returns CDR1 SGHVS and CDR2 FQNEAQ. V shed 5 bases and J shed 4 bases, with 9 bases lying between them. The CDR3 is 14 residues long. The CDR3 sequence: CASSPNLYNSPLHF. Here the CDR3 DNA reads TGTGCCAGCAGCCCGAATTTGTATAATTCACCCCTCCACTTT.

This clonotype has a handful of counts. The V gene is TRBV6-5, the J gene TRBJ1-1; D uncertain. Germline loops: CDR1 MNHEY, CDR2 SVGAGI. Trimming pared 0 bases from V and 8 bases from J, leaving 7 bases between. The CDR3 covers 12 residues. The CDR3 sequence is CASSYSGSEAFF. Here the CDR3 DNA reads TGTGCCAGCAGTTACTCTGGGTCGGAAGCTTTCTTT.

This clonotype has a count of ten or more. The chain is built from TRBV15 and TRBJ2-7; D possibly uses TRBD1 or TRBD2 (8 bases each). CDR3 length: 16 amino acids. Trimming left V 3 bases short and J 3 bases short, with 18 bases between. Germline CDR1 reads LNHNV; CDR2 reads YYDKDF (reference sequence). In nucleotides, the CDR3 is TGTGCCACCAGCAGTGCGGGGGGACAGGCGTACTACGAGCAGTACTTC. Translated: CATSSAGGQAYYEQYF.

In its sample, this clonotype was seen a few times. V is TRBV3-1 and J is TRBJ1-2; D is unresolved. The germline V gene encodes CDR1 LGHDT and CDR2 YNNKEL (reference sequence). The ends were cut back, 0 bases at V and 4 bases at J, with 9 bases in the middle. The CDR3 is 14 residues long. CDR3 protein: CASSQEMTSYGYTF. CDR3 nucleotides: TGTGCCAGCAGCCAAGAGATGACGAGCTATGGCTACACCTTC.

DNA of the CDR3: TGTGCCAGCAGCCATCCGGGACAGGGGAGGTTCAACACTGAAGCTTTCTTT. Its protein is CASSHPGQGRFNTEAFF. The chain recombines TRBV6-7 with TRBJ1-1, with TRBD1 identical over 10 bases. TRBV6-7 is recorded as an ORF, its role being uncertain. This CDR3 is built from 17 residues. V shed 6 bases and J 2 bases; nucleotides not matched to a gene: 12.

This clonotype occurred many times. The genes are TRBV27 and TRBJ2-7, with TRBD1 identical over 9 bases. The V gene's germline CDR1 is MNHEY and CDR2 SMNVEV (reference sequence). CDR3 length equals 12 residues. Trimming removed 9 bases from V and 3 bases from J; junction bases left unmatched: 3. CDR3 sequence: CARDRGGYEQYF. The CDR3 nucleotides are TGTGCCAGGGACAGGGGTGGCTACGAGCAGTACTTC.

This clonotype was observed many times. This chain links TRBV20-1 with TRBJ2-7, with 7 positions matching TRBD2. The CDR3 spans 14 residues. Unmatched junction bases numbered 9, after V lost 5 bases and J lost 2 bases. Germline V gives CDR1 DFQATT, CDR2 SNEGSKA (reference sequence). This CDR3 reads CSAPRSGTTYEQYF. CDR3 coding DNA: TGCAGTGCTCCCCGAAGCGGGACTACCTACGAGCAGTACTTC.

This clonotype was found many times. The rearrangement links TRBV7-8 to TRBJ2-7; D remains unclear. With 2 bases removed from V and 5 bases from J, the gap between germline ends came to 10 bases. Per germline, CDR1 SGHVS and CDR2 FQNEAQ. The CDR3 is 13 residues long. CDR3 nucleotides: TGTGCCAGCAGCTTATTCTGGAGAAACGAGCAGTACTTC. Its protein product is CASSLFWRNEQYF.

Comment on this clonotype: Germline is not matched at one junction end, which may reflect a read error. The chain has TRBV20-1 and TRBJ2-2; tentative D call: TRBD2 (5 bases). The germline V gene encodes CDR1 DFQATT and CDR2 SNEGSKA (reference sequence). The CDR3 spans 12 residues. The DNA of the CDR3 is TGCAGTGCTAGAAACCATCCCGGGGATCTGTTTTTT. This encodes CSARNHPGDLFF.

Ten or more counts support this clonotype. This sequence joins TRBV11-3 and TRBJ1-1, with D possibly TRBD1 on 5 matching bases. Germline CDR1 is SGHNT and CDR2 is YENEEA. Between the trimmed V and J ends, which lost 2 bases and 6 bases, there was a span of 10 bases. The CDR3 length is 13 residues. The CDR3 sequence: CASSLSGGAEAFF. As DNA, the CDR3 is TGTGCCAGCAGCTTAAGTGGGGGAGCTGAAGCTTTCTTT.

The sample holds many counts of this clonotype. V usage is TRBV6-5 and J usage is TRBJ2-2, with D possibly matching TRBD1 (6 bases). Between the trimmed V and J ends, which lost 6 bases and 6 bases, there was a span of 14 bases. This CDR3 has 14 amino acids. Germline CDR1 MNHEY, CDR2 SVGAGI. CDR3 DNA: TGTGCCAGCAGCTACGGGACACAAGCCGGGGAGCTGTTTTTT. Protein product: CASSYGTQAGELFF.

This clonotype appeared a few times. The gene calls are TRBV2 and TRBJ1-1, with D possibly TRBD1 on 6 matching bases. V gave up 10 bases and J gave up 4 bases, with 13 bases separating them. The CDR3 length is 12 residues. CDR1 is SNHLY and CDR2 is FYNNEI in the germline V gene. CDR3 sequence: CATPGQTTEAFF. The DNA of the CDR3 is TGTGCCACCCCAGGACAGACCACTGAAGCTTTCTTT.

In its sample, this clonotype was seen many times. The rearrangement links TRBV13 to TRBJ2-7, with TRBD2 matching 11 bases. Trimming took 3 bases from V and 7 from J; bases not matched to a gene: 8. Per the germline V gene, CDR1 is PRHDT and CDR2 is FYEKMQ (reference sequence). This CDR3 is 15 amino acids long. The CDR3 reads CASSLGTSGSVEQYF. The CDR3 DNA follows: TGTGCCAGCAGCTTGGGGACTAGCGGCTCGGTAGAGCAGTACTTC.

With respect to this clonotype: It may be a read error: a sequence one base away is much more abundant. The rearrangement joins TRBV11-2 to TRBJ1-2, with a possible D match to TRBD1 (5 bases). The CDR3 has 15 amino acids. Germline assignment: CDR1 SGHAT and CDR2 FQNNGV. The CDR3 coding sequence is TGTGCCAGCAGCTTAATCGCCAGGGACCTCTATGGCTACAGCTTC. Amino acids: CASSLIARDLYGYSF.

This clonotype was picked up many times. The chain employs TRBV28 and TRBJ2-7, with TRBD2 identical over 9 bases. CDR3 length equals 15 residues. Germline V gene sequence: CDR1 MDHEN, CDR2 SYDVKM. Trimming cost V 6 bases and J 4 bases; bases outside gene matches: 10. The CDR3 region is CASRGGGADPYEQYF. The CDR3 bases are TGTGCCAGCAGAGGCGGGGGGGCCGACCCTTACGAGCAGTACTTC. Drawing the rest from reference TRBV28 and TRBJ2-7, the complete variable domain is DVKVTQSSRYLVKRTGEKVFLECVQDMDHENMFWYRQDPGLGLRLIYFSYDVKMKEKGDIPEGYSVSREKKERFSLILESASTNQTSMYLCASRGGGADPYEQYFGPGTRLTVT.

As regards this clonotype: A junction boundary mismatches the germline segment, possibly from a read error. The chain is built from TRBV6-5 and TRBJ1-5; D is perhaps TRBD1 (5 bases). In germline, CDR1 is MNHEY, CDR2 SVGAGI. CDR3 size: 17 residues. CDR3 sequence reads: CASSFLRQPYSDQPQHF. The CDR3 nucleotides read TGTGCCAGCAGTTTCTTGAGACAGCCTTATAGCGATCAGCCCCAGCATTTT.

The gene calls are TRBV6-1 and TRBJ2-7; D is unresolved. This CDR3 comprises 13 residues. The germline V gene encodes CDR1 MNHNS and CDR2 SASEGT. The germline V and J ends were trimmed by 5 bases and 3 bases, with 11 bases remaining between them. The CDR3 nucleotides are TGTGCCAGCAGTCTGCAGTCGGGCTACGAGCAGTACTTC. This codes for CASSLQSGYEQYF.

V and J are TRBV11-1 and TRBJ2-5; a weak D match, TRBD1 (6 bases). Germline CDR1 SGHAT, CDR2 FQDESV (reference sequence). V lost 5 bases to trimming and J lost 9 bases, with 19 bases between them. This CDR3 has 14 residues. CDR3 coding DNA: TGTGCCAGCAGCCGTCCACAGGGACCCGAGGCCCAGTACTTC. This gives the protein CASSRPQGPEAQYF.

CDR3 in DNA: TGTGCCAGCAGCGTGGGCAGCGGGAGGGCCAGGGACGAGCAGTACTTC. Translating it yields CASSVGSGRARDEQYF. The chain recombines TRBV9 with TRBJ2-7, with 10 bases lining up with TRBD2. CDR3 length equals 16 residues. J gave up 5 bases and V 2 bases, and 10 bases lay outside the gene matches. The germline V gene encodes CDR1 SGDLS and CDR2 YYNGEE.

The V call is TRBV24-1, the J call TRBJ2-5; TRBD1 or TRBD2 may be the D gene (5 bases each). The CDR3 totals 15 residues. Germline loops: CDR1 KGHDR, CDR2 SFDVKD. V lost 2 bases, J lost 5 bases, and 14 bases lay in between. The CDR3 loop reads CATSDSRVERETQYF. DNA for the CDR3: TGTGCCACCAGTGATTCCAGGGTCGAGCGGGAGACCCAGTACTTC.

Concerning this clonotype: A much larger clone sits a single nucleotide away, making a read error possible. The rearrangement uses TRBV20-1 and TRBJ2-7; D remains ambiguous. Germline lookup yields CDR1 DFQATT and CDR2 SNEGSKA (reference sequence). The V and J ends lost 5 bases and 1 base respectively, with 12 bases between them. CDR3 size: 13 residues. CDR3 DNA sequence: TGCAGTGCTTTCCGGGTCAGTTCCTACGAGCAGTACTTC. Translating gives CSAFRVSSYEQYF.

The chain carries TRBV6-5 and TRBJ2-7; 9 nucleotides match TRBD1. Per the germline V gene, CDR1 is MNHEY and CDR2 is SVGAGI. With 2 bases clipped from V and 3 bases from J, the junction kept 8 bases outside the gene matches. The CDR3 runs to 16 residues. CDR3 sequence (DNA): TGTGCCAGCAGTTACCACGGGGACAGGGAATACTACGAGCAGTACTTC. It yields the protein CASSYHGDREYYEQYF.

The chain combines TRBV6-1 with TRBJ2-7; D ambiguous. Between the trimmed V and J ends, which lost 8 bases and 2 bases, there was a span of 10 bases. Germline values: CDR1 MNHNS, CDR2 SASEGT. The CDR3 totals 12 residues. The CDR3 sequence: CASFGPPYEQYF. The CDR3 nucleotides are TGTGCCAGCTTCGGTCCCCCCTACGAGCAGTACTTC.